This TCR beta chain emerged from a study of cytomegalovirus exposure and HLA in healthy donors. The study's findings and limits: Serostatus for CMV was the only available immune exposure information.

Both 60 Vbeta primers and 13 Jbeta primers went into the PCR. Original processing notes: An analysis performed later counted about 80 million unique TCR beta chains (roughly 9.9 million of them shared). Profiling relied on immunoSEQ multiplex PCR, and the TCRdb table lists in-frame clones only, not all of them. The DNA was the basis for D and trimming; V, J and clone size are from that table. The data hold tens of thousands of clones, with over 75% observed a single time. Details on this clone: Its antigen is undetermined.

The junction had 2 bases not matched to a gene; V was cut back by 0 bases and J by 1 base. This CDR3 has 16 amino acids. CDR1 and CDR2 from the germline V gene are MNHEY and SMNVEV (reference sequence). The TCR was taken from a man aged 50 to 60 in good health and CMV-seronegative. Sequenced sample: PBMCs. The V call is TRBV27, the J call TRBJ2-2, with 7 bases that match TRBD1. CDR3 sequence: CASSLSTGVNTGELFF. The CDR3 bases are TGTGCCAGCAGTTTATCAACAGGGGTGAACACCGGGGAGCTGTTTTTT.